Shown below are 31 T cell receptor beta chains from a single sample sequenced in a study of shared clonotypes between healthy human individuals. Here immunoSEQ multiplex PCR was the method, and the copy in TCRdb shows in-frame clones only, minus some. This sample carries about 2.1 million clones, roughly 93% of them seen once, and the ten largest clones take approximately 1.6%. CD8 cells classed as naive were CD45RO-negative and positively selected for CCR7, excluding terminally differentiated effector memory CD45RA+ cells. Sequenced input: naive CD8+ T cells from PBMCs. All receptors derive from a man aged 18 to 30 in good health. Some clones in this sample may be carry-over from other donors' samples.

The chain recombines TRBV19 with TRBJ1-1; D not resolved. CDR1 is LNHDA and CDR2 is SQIVND in the germline V gene (reference sequence). The CDR3 is 13 residues long. Trimming removed 6 bases at V and 5 bases at J, with 13 bases between. CDR3 protein: CASSTREWTEAFF. Here the CDR3 DNA reads TGTGCCAGTAGCACCCGAGAGTGGACTGAAGCTTTCTTT.

The chain combines TRBV6-5 with TRBJ2-5; D call uncertain. The V end lost 2 bases, the J end lost 5 bases, and 15 bases lay between the germline ends. The CDR3 consists of 15 residues. Germline values: CDR1 MNHEY, CDR2 SVGAGI. CDR3 amino acids: CASSYRQTLRETQYF. As DNA, the CDR3 is TGTGCCAGCAGTTACCGGCAGACGCTTAGGGAGACCCAGTACTTC.

J is TRBJ1-5 and V is TRBV6-1; 7 nucleotides agree with TRBD1. This CDR3 has 12 residues. V was pared by 9 bases and J by 7 bases, with 6 bases of the junction left unmatched. Germline loops: CDR1 MNHNS, CDR2 SASEGT. CDR3 in amino acids: CASYRGGQPQHF. CDR3 sequence (DNA): TGTGCCAGTTACAGGGGTGGGCAGCCCCAGCATTTT.

The V and J genes are TRBV2 and TRBJ2-7, with 10 positions matching TRBD2. Germline CDR1 is SNHLY and CDR2 is FYNNEI. There are 14 residues in the CDR3. J was trimmed by 0 bases and V by 7 bases; bases with no gene match: 3. The CDR3 region has the DNA TGTGCCAGCACCCCTAGCGGGAGCTCCTACGAGCAGTACTTC. Translation: CASTPSGSSYEQYF.

This clone was counted once. The chain is built from TRBV19 and TRBJ2-1; 7 bases match TRBD2. V lost 3 bases to trimming and J lost 5 bases; unmatched junction nucleotides: 7. CDR1 is LNHDA and CDR2 is SQIVND in the germline V gene (reference sequence). CDR3 length equals 15 residues. The CDR3 reads CASSMVAGYHNEQFF. CDR3 DNA: TGTGCCAGTAGTATGGTAGCGGGCTACCACAATGAGCAGTTCTTC.

This chain uses TRBV29-1 with TRBJ2-1; possibly TRBD1 for D (5 bases). Germline V gene lookup returns CDR1 SQVTM and CDR2 ANQGSEA. The CDR3 totals 16 residues. V lost 6 bases and J lost 1, with 19 bases in between. DNA for the CDR3: TGCAGCGTAGAGAAACCTAACAGGATATCCTACAATGAGCAGTTCTTC. It translates to CSVEKPNRISYNEQFF.

On this clone: Within the sample, other DNA sequences also encode this same CDR3. The J gene is TRBJ2-3, the V gene TRBV29-1; D call uncertain. CDR3 length equals 10 residues. From germline, CDR1 is SQVTM and CDR2 ANQGSEA. Trimming stripped 5 bases from V and 4 bases from J, with 4 bases between. CDR3 nucleotide sequence: TGCAGCGTTAGGGCAGATACGCAGTATTTT. Translating it yields CSVRADTQYF.

The rearrangement uses TRBV5-1 and TRBJ2-7, with 11 bases matching TRBD2. Germline V CDR1 and CDR2: SGHRS, YFSETQ. V lost 1 base to trimming and J lost 4 bases; unmatched junction nucleotides: 7. This CDR3 has 16 residues. The CDR3 nucleotides are TGCGCCAGCAGCTTGCTAGCGGGAGGCCCTGCTTACGAGCAGTACTTC. Protein: CASSLLAGGPAYEQYF.

The gene calls are TRBV7-9 and TRBJ2-3; D could derive from TRBD1 or TRBD2 (6 bases each). V lost 4 bases, J lost 9 bases, and 23 bases lay in between. Germline V gives CDR1 SEHNR, CDR2 FQNEAQ (reference sequence). This CDR3 region has 16 residues. DNA for the CDR3: TGTGCCAGCAGCTCCTTTCGTGGGGGGCCCCCGTCGACGCAGTATTTT. Translating it yields CASSSFRGGPPSTQYF.

The chain links TRBV11-2 to TRBJ2-7, with D perhaps matching TRBD1 (5 bases). This CDR3 spans 14 amino acids. The germline V gene has CDR1 SGHAT and CDR2 FQNNGV. V was trimmed by 3 bases and J by 3 bases, leaving 12 bases between them. Here the CDR3 reads CASSFIRGGYEQYF. CDR3 in DNA: TGTGCCAGCAGCTTTATTAGGGGCGGCTACGAGCAGTACTTC.

The rearrangement links TRBV2 to TRBJ1-2, with D unresolved. The length of the CDR3 is 13 residues. CDR1 is SNHLY, CDR2 FYNNEI, per germline. Trimming removed 1 base at V and 8 bases at J, with 11 bases between. The CDR3 protein is CASSEEPTLGYTF. The DNA of the CDR3 is TGTGCCAGCAGTGAAGAGCCTACCTTGGGCTACACCTTC.

DNA of the CDR3: TGTGCCAGCAGCCAGTCGCGGGAGTCGTACACCGGGGAGCTGTTTTTT. The encoded protein is CASSQSRESYTGELFF. V usage is TRBV7-8 and J usage is TRBJ2-2; 7 bases are a match to TRBD2. V shed 5 bases, J shed 3 bases, and the junction held 9 bases outside the gene matches. Germline values: CDR1 SGHVS, CDR2 FQNEAQ. The CDR3 is 16 residues long.

The rearrangement joins TRBV13 to TRBJ2-7, with TRBD1 matching 9 bases. The CDR3 is made up of 15 amino acids. Germline loops: CDR1 PRHDT, CDR2 FYEKMQ (reference sequence). V lost 2 bases to trimming and J lost 2 bases; unmatched junction nucleotides: 4. The DNA for the CDR3 is TGTGCCAGCAGCTTAAGGGACAGGGCTACCTACGAGCAGTACTTC. This gives the protein CASSLRDRATYEQYF.

V is TRBV27 and J is TRBJ2-7, with 12 positions matching TRBD2. From germline, CDR1 is MNHEY and CDR2 SMNVEV (reference sequence). Trimming took 4 bases from V and 3 from J; bases not matched to a gene: 10. The CDR3 extends over 17 amino acids. The CDR3 loop reads CASSSIGLAGRHYEQYF. The CDR3 DNA reads as TGTGCCAGCAGTTCTATAGGACTAGCGGGAAGACACTACGAGCAGTACTTC.

The chain carries TRBV28 and TRBJ2-7; 7 bases are a match to TRBD1. The CDR3 contains 14 residues. The germline V gene has CDR1 MDHEN and CDR2 SYDVKM. Losses at the gene ends were 5 bases for V and 2 bases for J; bases not matched to a gene: 6. The CDR3 region has the DNA TGTGCCAGCAGTGTGTTTGGGACAGCCTACGAGCAGTACTTC. Translated, it gives CASSVFGTAYEQYF.

The chain couples TRBV27 to TRBJ2-2; D remains unclear. Trimming removed 2 bases from V and 5 bases from J, with 15 bases in between. Looked up from germline, CDR1 is MNHEY and CDR2 is SMNVEV (reference sequence). CDR3 size: 16 residues. The CDR3 loop reads CASSLVRMVGTGELFF. The CDR3 DNA reads as TGTGCCAGCAGTTTAGTACGCATGGTGGGAACCGGGGAGCTGTTTTTT.

The chain joins TRBV9 to TRBJ2-3, with D hard to call. This CDR3 has 16 amino acids. The V gene lost 0 bases and the J gene lost 5 bases, with 16 bases spanning the gap. Germline CDR1 SGDLS, CDR2 YYNGEE. CDR3 bases: TGTGCCAGCAGCGTAGGCGAGCGACCTTTCGGAGATACGCAGTATTTT. Translation gives CASSVGERPFGDTQYF.

The gene calls are TRBV14 and TRBJ2-1, with 11 bases that match TRBD2. This CDR3 is built from 15 residues. Germline V gene sequence: CDR1 SGHDN, CDR2 FVKESK. Trimming removed 4 bases from V and 7 bases from J; junction bases left unmatched: 6. CDR3 loop: CASSLMGLAVNEQFF. The CDR3 nucleotides read TGTGCCAGCAGCCTCATGGGACTAGCGGTGAATGAGCAGTTCTTC. Full variable domain (outside the CDR3, taken from reference TRBV14 and TRBJ2-1): EAGVTQFPSHSVIEKGQTVTLRCDPISGHDNLYWYRRVMGKEIKFLLHFVKESKQDESGMPNNRFLAERTGGTYSTLKVQPAELEDSGVYFCASSLMGLAVNEQFFGPGTRLTVL.

The chain uses TRBV5-6 and TRBJ2-7, with 8 bases identical to TRBD1. After removal of 0 bases from V and 2 bases from J, the junction contained 7 bases not matched to a gene. The CDR3 runs to 16 residues. The germline CDR1 and CDR2 sequences are SGHDT and YYEEEE. Written as DNA, the CDR3 is TGTGCCAGCAGCTTGGAACAGGGGGTCCTAACCTACGAGCAGTACTTC. Translated, it gives CASSLEQGVLTYEQYF.

The DNA of the CDR3 is TGTGCCAGCAGTCCCCACAGGGATGGGACCTACGAGCAGTACTTC. Encoded protein: CASSPHRDGTYEQYF. This chain uses TRBV27 with TRBJ2-7, with D perhaps matching TRBD1 (6 bases). Germline values: CDR1 MNHEY, CDR2 SMNVEV (reference sequence). Trimming removed 5 bases from V and 2 bases from J, with 16 bases in between. The CDR3 spans 15 residues.

This chain uses TRBV4-1 with TRBJ2-5; D unresolved. The CDR3 extends over 14 amino acids. CDR1 is MGHRA and CDR2 is YSYEKL in the germline V gene. The ends were cut back, 1 base at V and 5 bases at J, with 11 bases in the middle. CDR3 amino acids: CASSQAPGWETQYF. In nucleotides, the CDR3 is TGCGCCAGCAGCCAAGCCCCTGGCTGGGAGACCCAGTACTTC.

The gene calls are TRBV4-3 and TRBJ2-2, with TRBD2 matching 8 bases. The CDR3 is made up of 16 amino acids. The V gene's germline CDR1 is LGHNA and CDR2 YSLEER. V shed 0 bases and J 6 bases; nucleotides not matched to a gene: 6. CDR3 in DNA: TGCGCCAGCAGCCAAGATGGGTTAGCGGGATCCGGGGAGCTGTTTTTT. It translates to CASSQDGLAGSGELFF.

The chain couples TRBV6-5 to TRBJ1-2; D is unclear. The CDR3 is made up of 13 amino acids. Germline V gene data show CDR1 as MNHEY and CDR2 as SVGAGI. Trimming removed 0 bases from V and 5 bases from J, with 7 bases in between. The CDR3 coding sequence is TGTGCCAGCAGTTACTCGGGTCCTTATGGCTACACCTTC. Its translation: CASSYSGPYGYTF.

The chain employs TRBV20-1 and TRBJ2-7; D is ambiguous. From germline, CDR1 is DFQATT and CDR2 SNEGSKA (reference sequence). V lost 6 bases, J lost 3 bases, and 9 bases lay in between. The CDR3 consists of 11 residues. CDR3 nucleotide sequence: TGCAGTGCGCCGGACGGCTACGAGCAGTACTTC. Its translation is CSAPDGYEQYF.

The gene calls are TRBV7-9 and TRBJ1-1, with D hard to call. This CDR3 has 13 residues. The V end lost 11 bases, the J end lost 3 bases, and 16 bases lay between the germline ends. Germline CDR1 is SEHNR and CDR2 is FQNEAQ (reference sequence). CDR3 nucleotide sequence: TGTGCCTTGCGGGGAGAGAGTTACACTGAAGCTTTCTTT. Its protein is CALRGESYTEAFF. Using reference TRBV7-9 and TRBJ1-1 for the parts outside the CDR3, the full variable domain is DTGVSQNPRHKITKRGQNVTFRCDPISEHNRLYWYRQTLGQGPEFLTYFQNEAQLEKSRLLSDRFSAERPKGSFSTLEIQRTEQGDSAMYLCALRGESYTEAFFGQGTRLTVV.

The rearrangement links TRBV14 to TRBJ2-7, with 7 bases matching TRBD1. The CDR3 covers 11 residues. Germline CDR1 is SGHDN and CDR2 is FVKESK. The V and J ends lost 5 bases and 5 bases, in that order; junction bases with no gene match: 0. DNA for the CDR3: TGTGCCAGCAGCGACAGGGACGAGCAGTACTTC. It translates to CASSDRDEQYF.

The chain joins TRBV7-8 to TRBJ2-4; D may be TRBD1 or TRBD2 (5 bases each). CDR1 and CDR2 from the germline V gene are SGHVS and FQNEAQ. Trimming cost V 5 bases and J 0 bases, with 11 bases left between them. This CDR3 has 15 amino acids. CDR3 in amino acids: CASSPRGLAKNIQYF. CDR3 sequence (DNA): TGTGCCAGCAGCCCCCGGGGCCTAGCCAAAAACATTCAGTACTTC. Full variable domain (outside the CDR3, taken from reference TRBV7-8 and TRBJ2-4): GAGVSQSPRYKVAKRGQDVALRCDPISGHVSLFWYQQALGQGPEFLTYFQNEAQLDKSGLPSDRFFAERPEGSVSTLKIQRTQQEDSAVYLCASSPRGLAKNIQYFGAGTRLSVL.

The CDR3 reads CASSLRSLDYEQYF. The CDR3 DNA sequence: TGTGCCAGCAGCTTACGTAGCTTAGACTACGAGCAGTACTTC. The chain recombines TRBV7-6 with TRBJ2-7; no firm D call. CDR1 and CDR2 from the germline V gene are SGHVS and FNYEAQ. V lost 2 bases, J lost 3 bases, and 11 bases lay in between. This CDR3 is built from 14 residues. Together with reference TRBV7-6 and TRBJ2-7, the CDR3 gives the full variable domain: GAGVSQSPRYKVTKRGQDVALRCDPISGHVSLYWYRQALGQGPEFLTYFNYEAQQDKSGLPNDRFSAERPEGSISTLTIQRTEQRDSAMYRCASSLRSLDYEQYFGPGTRLTVT.

The chain carries TRBV14 and TRBJ2-7; no reliable D call. Trimming shortened V by 3 bases and J by 1 base, and 7 bases separated the two germline ends. This CDR3 is 13 amino acids long. CDR1 and CDR2 from the germline V gene are SGHDN and FVKESK. The CDR3 is CASSHTESYEQYF. In DNA, the CDR3 is TGTGCCAGCAGCCATACAGAATCCTACGAGCAGTACTTC.

The rearrangement joins TRBV27 to TRBJ2-1, with 7 positions matching TRBD2. This CDR3 contains 15 residues. CDR1 is MNHEY, CDR2 SMNVEV, per germline (reference sequence). The junction had 7 bases not matched to a gene; V was cut back by 2 bases and J by 6 bases. As DNA, the CDR3 is TGTGCCAGCAGTTTAATGGCGGGAGCGTTCAATGAGCAGTTCTTC. Its translation: CASSLMAGAFNEQFF.

This clone has a single count. The gene calls are TRBV27 and TRBJ1-5; 10 bases map to TRBD1. The J segment lost 5 bases and the V segment lost 6 bases, leaving 7 bases of the junction unmatched. Germline loops: CDR1 MNHEY, CDR2 SMNVEV (reference sequence). The CDR3 spans 15 residues. This CDR3 is CASSLGQGLHQPQHF. The CDR3 DNA sequence: TGTGCCAGCAGCCTGGGACAGGGGCTTCATCAGCCCCAGCATTTT.